This TCR beta chain was captured by sequencing in a study of shared clonotypes between healthy human individuals. Study background: The composition of the donors was two women and a few men aged 18 to 49.

The table came from immunoSEQ multiplex PCR; TCRdb's copy has only in-frame clones and leaves some out. Of 300,000 to 350,000 clones detected, more than 60% appear once; the ten largest clones hold roughly 10%. Sequencing was done on a sample of memory CD4+ T cells sorted from blood. Subset noted: CD45RA-negative fraction. The sequence came from a man in his thirties or forties in good health.

The CDR3 sequence: CASSQASVQETQYF. DNA of the CDR3: TGCGCCAGCAGCCAAGCTTCCGTCCAAGAGACCCAGTACTTC. J is TRBJ2-5 and V is TRBV5-1; unclear D gene. V lost 4 bases to trimming and J lost 1 base, with 11 bases between them. Germline V lookup: CDR1 SGHRS, CDR2 YFSETQ. The length of the CDR3 is 14 residues.